The 23 T cell receptor beta chains presented below share a single source sample, sequenced in a study of OX40 agonist ivuxolimab in advanced cancers. Libraries were prepared by immunoSEQ multiplex PCR; TCRdb keeps only in-frame clonotypes and omits some of them. The table includes 12,000 or so clones, 80% detected once. The sample here was CD4+ or CD8+ T cells sorted from blood, taken in a trial of the OX40 agonist ivuxolimab. The receptors were gathered from an adult with an advanced solid tumor such as melanoma, head and neck, liver or kidney cancer.

The chain has TRBV27 and TRBJ2-1; D may be TRBD1 or TRBD2 (5 bases each). This CDR3 comprises 13 residues. The ends were cut back, 8 bases at V and 4 bases at J, with 12 bases in the middle. The germline V gene encodes CDR1 MNHEY and CDR2 SMNVEV (reference sequence). The CDR3 region has the DNA TGTGCCAGCCGGGACCATTATTACAATGAGCAGTTCTTC. This translates into CASRDHYYNEQFF.

This chain connects TRBV25-1 to TRBJ2-1; TRBD2 agrees at 7 bases. The CDR3 is 16 amino acids. With V trimmed by 3 bases and J by 4 bases, 9 bases remained unmatched. Germline CDR1 reads MGHDK; CDR2 reads SYGVNS. For the CDR3, the DNA is TGTGCCAGCAGTGATTCTCCCCGGCGGGGGTACAATGAGCAGTTCTTC. Encoded protein: CASSDSPRRGYNEQFF.

The rearrangement uses TRBV28 and TRBJ2-7; 10 bases agree with TRBD1. V was clipped by 9 bases and J by 5 bases; unmatched bases: 4. CDR3 length equals 12 residues. The germline V gene encodes CDR1 MDHEN and CDR2 SYDVKM. The DNA for the CDR3 is TGTGCCAGTGGGACAGGGGTCGACGAGCAGTACTTC. This codes for CASGTGVDEQYF.

The V gene is TRBV6-5, the J gene TRBJ1-2; weak D call: TRBD1 (6 bases). Trimming took off 3 bases at V and 7 bases at J, with 15 bases between the two ends. The CDR3 is made up of 14 amino acids. In germline, CDR1 is MNHEY, CDR2 SVGAGI. DNA for the CDR3: TGTGCCAGCAGTTATCAGGGGAGGCTGCGTGGCTACACCTTC. Translation: CASSYQGRLRGYTF.

This clone rates as medium-sized. V is TRBV27 and J is TRBJ2-2; tentatively, D is TRBD1 (5 bases). Germline-derived CDR1 and CDR2 are MNHEY and SMNVEV (reference sequence). This CDR3 contains 16 residues. V was pared by 5 bases and J by 8 bases, with 21 bases between. CDR3 in amino acids: CASSLNRGGPTGELFF. The CDR3 DNA is TGTGCCAGCAGTCTAAATAGGGGCGGACCCACGGGGGAGCTGTTTTTT.

The chain employs TRBV7-3 and TRBJ2-5; weak D call: TRBD2 (6 bases). Trimming cost V 7 bases and J 2 bases, with 8 bases left between them. Germline V gene lookup returns CDR1 SGHTA and CDR2 FQGTGA. The CDR3 totals 12 residues. The CDR3 spells CASTGTQETQYF. The CDR3 bases are TGTGCCAGCACCGGGACTCAAGAGACCCAGTACTTC.

The chain combines TRBV9 with TRBJ2-3; no definite D call. The germline gives CDR1 SGDLS, CDR2 YYNGEE. Trimming pared 4 bases from V and 2 bases from J, leaving 2 bases between. This CDR3 contains 11 residues. CDR3 sequence reads: CASSITDTQYF. CDR3 nucleotide sequence: TGTGCCAGCAGCATCACAGATACGCAGTATTTT.

The rearrangement uses TRBV19 and TRBJ2-3; 7 positions agree with TRBD1. With 5 bases clipped from V and 3 bases from J, the junction kept 8 bases outside the gene matches. CDR1 and CDR2 (germline): LNHDA, SQIVND (reference sequence). CDR3 length: 15 residues. This CDR3 is CASSSDRASTDTQYF. The CDR3 bases are TGTGCCAGTAGTTCAGACAGGGCGTCAACAGATACGCAGTATTTT.

The chain employs TRBV10-1 and TRBJ2-5; perhaps TRBD1 as D (6 bases). The V gene's germline CDR1 is WNHNN and CDR2 SYGVQD (reference sequence). Between the trimmed V and J ends, which lost 4 bases and 5 bases, there was a span of 11 bases. This CDR3 is built from 13 residues. The CDR3 spells CASSARGRETQYF. DNA of the CDR3: TGCGCCAGCAGTGCCAGGGGACGTGAGACCCAGTACTTC.

CDR3 nucleotides: TGTGCCAGCAGTTTGTCCTCGGGCAACGAGCAGTACTTC. Protein sequence: CASSLSSGNEQYF. V is TRBV27 and J is TRBJ2-7, with no clear D. Trimming pared 3 bases from V and 5 bases from J, leaving 11 bases between. Per germline, CDR1 MNHEY and CDR2 SMNVEV (reference sequence). CDR3 length: 13 amino acids.

The chain couples TRBV11-3 to TRBJ1-1, with D tentatively TRBD1 (5 bases). Germline lookup yields CDR1 SGHNT and CDR2 YENEEA. This CDR3 region has 17 residues. Trimming removed 1 base at V and 0 bases at J, with 15 bases between. CDR3 in amino acids: CASSLGGVGALNTEAFF. CDR3 in DNA: TGTGCCAGCAGCTTAGGGGGCGTCGGGGCCTTGAACACTGAAGCTTTCTTT.

The rearrangement links TRBV6-1 to TRBJ1-5; D call uncertain. The CDR3 is 16 residues long. V was clipped by 2 bases and J by 3 bases, with 14 bases between them. The germline V gene has CDR1 MNHNS and CDR2 SASEGT. The CDR3 loop is CASSEWQLSTNQPQHF. As DNA, the CDR3 is TGTGCCAGCAGTGAATGGCAGCTTAGTACCAATCAGCCCCAGCATTTT.

This chain joins TRBV29-1 and TRBJ2-3; the D gene is possibly TRBD2 (5 bases). There are 16 residues in the CDR3. V lost 7 bases to trimming and J lost 1 base, with 21 bases between them. Germline CDR1 is SQVTM and CDR2 is ANQGSEA. CDR3 coding DNA: TGCAGCGCTCGAACGGTAGGAGGTCTGGGCACAGATACGCAGTATTTT. Residues: CSARTVGGLGTDTQYF.

The gene calls are TRBV28 and TRBJ2-1; possibly TRBD2 for D (7 bases). The CDR3 has 17 residues. Germline CDR1 reads MDHEN; CDR2 reads SYDVKM. The V gene lost 3 bases and the J gene lost 3 bases, with 18 bases spanning the gap. The CDR3 DNA sequence: TGTGCCAGCAGTTTCGGGGGGAGACAGGTGGGCTACAATGAGCAGTTCTTC. This encodes CASSFGGRQVGYNEQFF.

The chain combines TRBV11-1 with TRBJ2-1, with 8 bases lining up with TRBD2. Germline CDR1 reads SGHAT; CDR2 reads FQDESV (reference sequence). The CDR3 covers 17 residues. With V trimmed by 0 bases and J by 3 bases, 7 bases remained unmatched. The CDR3 coding sequence is TGTGCCAGCAGCTTAGCGCTACGGGAGGGCATCTACAATGAGCAGTTCTTC. This gives the protein CASSLALREGIYNEQFF.

The rearrangement joins TRBV11-2 to TRBJ1-1; the D is unclear. The germline V and J ends were trimmed by 3 bases and 8 bases, with 10 bases remaining between them. CDR3 size: 12 residues. CDR1 and CDR2 (germline): SGHAT, FQNNGV. CDR3 loop: CASSFSFPEAFF. The CDR3 DNA reads TGTGCCAGCAGCTTTTCATTCCCGGAAGCTTTCTTT. Supplemented by reference TRBV11-2 and TRBJ1-1, the full variable domain reads EAGVAQSPRYKIIEKRQSVAFWCNPISGHATLYWYQQILGQGPKLLIQFQNNGVVDDSQLPKDRFSAERLKGVDSTLKIQPAKLEDSAVYLCASSFSFPEAFFGQGTRLTVV.

This sequence joins TRBV6-6 and TRBJ2-7, with a tentative D call TRBD1 (5 bases). Trimming left V 0 bases short and J 1 base short, with 13 bases between. The length of the CDR3 is 16 residues. Germline values: CDR1 MNHNY, CDR2 SVGAGI (reference sequence). The CDR3 loop is CASSYSGLGASYEQYF. For the CDR3, the DNA is TGTGCCAGCAGTTACTCGGGTCTAGGGGCATCCTACGAGCAGTACTTC.

The chain carries TRBV11-3 and TRBJ2-1; D remains unclear. V was trimmed by 1 base and J by 9 bases, leaving 7 bases between them. CDR3 length equals 12 residues. Germline CDR1 and CDR2: SGHNT and YENEEA. The CDR3 nucleotides read TGTGCCAGCAGCTTAGCGGGTACTGAGCAGTTCTTC. Translation gives CASSLAGTEQFF.

This clone was seen a single time. The V call is TRBV9, the J call TRBJ1-1; no firm D call. The CDR3 has 16 amino acids. Germline CDR1 SGDLS, CDR2 YYNGEE. Trimming left V 0 bases short and J 4 bases short, with 16 bases between. The DNA of the CDR3 is TGTGCCAGCAGCGTAGCTACGGCCGATCTTTTCACTGAAGCTTTCTTT. Its translation is CASSVATADLFTEAFF.

V usage is TRBV14 and J usage is TRBJ2-7; 7 bases fit TRBD2. V lost 0 bases, J lost 0 bases, and 11 bases stayed unmatched. The V gene's germline CDR1 is SGHDN and CDR2 FVKESK. The CDR3 spans 18 residues. Written as DNA, the CDR3 is TGTGCCAGCAGCCAAGAAAGGTTTTCGCTAGCGGACTCCTACGAGCAGTACTTC. It specifies CASSQERFSLADSYEQYF. The full variable domain, rest sourced from reference TRBV14 and TRBJ2-7, is EAGVTQFPSHSVIEKGQTVTLRCDPISGHDNLYWYRRVMGKEIKFLLHFVKESKQDESGMPNNRFLAERTGGTYSTLKVQPAELEDSGVYFCASSQERFSLADSYEQYFGPGTRLTVT.

Note on this clone: At one boundary the junction diverges from the germline segment, which might be a read error. The chain is built from TRBV5-1 and TRBJ1-4, with TRBD1 matching 8 bases. The V gene's germline CDR1 is SGHRS and CDR2 YFSETQ. The CDR3 length is 16 residues. The CDR3 bases are TGCGCCGGCAGCCCTGAATACGACAGGGGATTTGAAAAACTGTTTTTT. Translating it yields CAGSPEYDRGFEKLFF. The variable domain in full, completed from reference TRBV5-1 and TRBJ1-4, reads KAGVTQTPRYLIKTRGQQVTLSCSPISGHRSVSWYQQTPGQGLQFLFEYFSETQRNKGNFPGRFSGRQFSNSRSEMNVSTLELGDSALYLCAGSPEYDRGFEKLFFGSGTQLSVL.

V gene TRBV6-1 combines with J gene TRBJ2-5; 7 nucleotides align to TRBD1. The last part of the DNA fits TRBJ2-7 better; the J call may be wrong. Germline V lookup: CDR1 MNHNS, CDR2 SASEGT. CDR3 length: 15 residues. This CDR3 reads CASSEEDRKIYEQYF. DNA of the CDR3: TGTGCCAGCAGTGAAGAGGACAGGAAGATCTACGAGCAGTACTTC.

The gene calls are TRBV11-1 and TRBJ1-4; no definite D call. From germline, CDR1 is SGHAT and CDR2 FQDESV (reference sequence). V lost 2 bases to trimming and J lost 8 bases, with 9 bases between them. The CDR3 spans 13 residues. Written as DNA, the CDR3 is TGTGCCAGCAGCTTATATTCCGAGGAAAAACTGTTTTTT. It yields the protein CASSLYSEEKLFF.